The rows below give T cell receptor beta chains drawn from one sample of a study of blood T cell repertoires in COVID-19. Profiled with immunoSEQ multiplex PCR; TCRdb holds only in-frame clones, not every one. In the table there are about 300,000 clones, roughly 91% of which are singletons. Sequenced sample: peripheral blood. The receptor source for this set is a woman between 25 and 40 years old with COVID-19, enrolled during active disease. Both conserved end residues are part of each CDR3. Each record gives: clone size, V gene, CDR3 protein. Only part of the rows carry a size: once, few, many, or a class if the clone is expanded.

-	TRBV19	CATRTSGGPHDEQFF
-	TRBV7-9	CASSPLTGGFSYGYTF
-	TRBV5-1	CASSFLGGRSSPLHF
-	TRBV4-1	CASSQDTPSGYNEQFF
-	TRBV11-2	CASSFTSGGPSPYEQYF
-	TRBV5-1	CASSLGHPNTEAFF
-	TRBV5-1	CASSLGGTSGRQQFF
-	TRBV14	CASSRAGTGTYEQYF
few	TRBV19	CATSFGTPNEKLFF
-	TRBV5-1	CASSVGTF
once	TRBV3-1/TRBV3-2	CASSQGRDRLISYEQYF
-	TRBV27	CASSLLPTGSNGYTF
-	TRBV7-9	CASSRPGTAQEKLFF
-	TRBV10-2	CASRALQGSHTEAFF
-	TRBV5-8	CASSRGDRSDNYGYTF
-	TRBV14	CASSQVRAASYTF
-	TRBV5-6	CASSFDPSDTSTDTQYF
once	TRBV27	CASSPRLAQATDTQYF
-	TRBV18	CASSPQDSGSPLHF
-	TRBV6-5	CASRQGREKLFF
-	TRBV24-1	CATSDATGDSGNTIYF
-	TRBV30	CAWSVDRVNSPLHF
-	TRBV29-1	CSARQGTGNTIYF
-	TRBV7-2	CASSLVQGGGELFF
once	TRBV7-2	CASSLNRVNTEAFF
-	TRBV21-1	CASSPGGAGDQETQYF
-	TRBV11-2	CASRRSREQFF
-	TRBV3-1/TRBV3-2	CASNTDSGANVLTF
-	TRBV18	CASSLWGQSNQPQHF
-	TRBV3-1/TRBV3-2	CASRDQGFRTEAFF
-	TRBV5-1	CASRLAGEETQYF
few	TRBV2	CASSGMGRGPLHF